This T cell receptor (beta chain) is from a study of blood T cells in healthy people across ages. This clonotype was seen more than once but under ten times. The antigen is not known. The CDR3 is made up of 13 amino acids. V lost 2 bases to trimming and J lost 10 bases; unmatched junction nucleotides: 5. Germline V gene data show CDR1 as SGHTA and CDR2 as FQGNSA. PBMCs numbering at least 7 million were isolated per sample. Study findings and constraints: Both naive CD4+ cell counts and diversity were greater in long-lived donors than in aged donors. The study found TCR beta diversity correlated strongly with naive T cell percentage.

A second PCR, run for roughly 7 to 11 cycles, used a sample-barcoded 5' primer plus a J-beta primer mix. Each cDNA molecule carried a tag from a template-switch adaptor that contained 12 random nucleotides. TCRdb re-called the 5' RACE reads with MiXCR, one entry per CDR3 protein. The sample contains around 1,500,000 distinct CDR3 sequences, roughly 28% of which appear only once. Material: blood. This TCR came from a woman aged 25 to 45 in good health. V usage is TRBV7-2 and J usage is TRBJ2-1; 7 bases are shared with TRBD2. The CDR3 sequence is CASSLWGGVEQFF. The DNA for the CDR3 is TGTGCCAGCAGCTTATGGGGAGGGGTAGAGCAGTTCTTC.